The T cell receptor (beta chain) described here comes from a study of cytomegalovirus exposure and HLA in healthy donors. About this clone: As yet, its antigen is unknown.

Broader study findings: Most likely, a cluster of highly shared sequence variants arose as a sequencing artifact. It was assumed in the presence/absence analyses that sequencing depth was roughly uniform across donors. Earlier results showed most TCR beta V segments being productive about 87% or about 30% of the time. It was in a later analysis that TCR association rates were seen to vary by HLA locus, highest for DRB1 and lowest for HLA-C.

The germline gives CDR1 MNHEY, CDR2 SVGAGI. V was cut by 1 base and J by 6 bases, with 12 bases left in between. CDR3 length: 15 amino acids. PCR was performed using 60 Vbeta and 13 Jbeta primers. Sequencing was performed with immunoSEQ multiplex PCR; in TCRdb, only in-frame clones are kept and a portion is missing. The profile shows some 200,000 clones, 75% to 90% of them singletons. Sequencing was performed on PBMCs. The receptor's source is a middle-aged man in good health and CMV-seropositive. V gene TRBV6-5 combines with J gene TRBJ2-2; maybe TRBD2 (5 bases). The CDR3 sequence is CASSYFDRGAGELFF. The CDR3 DNA reads as TGTGCCAGCAGTTACTTCGACCGGGGTGCCGGGGAGCTGTTTTTT.